This is a list of T cell receptor beta chains from one sample in a study of blood T cell repertoires in COVID-19. The assay was immunoSEQ multiplex PCR, and TCRdb's table has in-frame clones only and misses some. The table shows some 30,000 clones, with roughly 87% occurring only once. Sequencing was carried out using peripheral blood. The receptors derive from a man aged 55 to 70 with active COVID-19. The CDR3 runs from the conserved cysteine through the conserved F or W. D genes are given only for firm matches. The size of a clone is reported for some rows only, either as once, few or many, or as a class for expanded clones.

TRBD1	TRBV5-1	-	TRBJ2-5	TGCGCCAGCAGCTTGGACAGGGGCTTTGGGACCCAGTACTTC	CASSLDRGFGTQYF
-	TRBV5-1	-	TRBJ2-7	TGCGCCAGCAGCTTGCCCTTAGTAAACGAGCAGTACTTC	CASSLPLVNEQYF
-	TRBV6-5	-	TRBJ1-2	TGTGCCAGCAGTCCCCCCGGGGAGTACTATGGCTACACCTTC	CASSPPGEYYGYTF
TRBD1	TRBV5-8	once	TRBJ2-6	TGTGCCAGCAGCCCTCACAGGGGATCTGGGGCCAACGTCCTGACTTTC	CASSPHRGSGANVLTF
-	TRBV7-8	-	TRBJ1-5	TGTGCCAGCAGCGGTACCGGGGGTGTCCGGGGACAGCCCCAGCATTTT	CASSGTGGVRGQPQHF
TRBD2	TRBV4-1	-	TRBJ2-3	TGCGCCAGCAGCCAAGGGACTAGCGGGGAGGCTAGCACAGATACGCAGTATTTT	CASSQGTSGEASTDTQYF
TRBD2	TRBV29-1	-	TRBJ2-1	TGCAGCGTTGGGCCCCCTAGCGGGGGGGCTGATGAGCAGTTCTTC	CSVGPPSGGADEQFF
TRBD1	TRBV13	-	TRBJ1-2	TGTGCCAGCAGCTCACCGACAGGGCAGTCGGGCTACACCTTC	CASSSPTGQSGYTF
-	TRBV18	once	TRBJ1-2	TGTGCCAGCTCCCCTTACAGGGACTATGGCTACACCTTC	CASSPYRDYGYTF
-	TRBV7-8	-	TRBJ1-2	TGTGCCAGCAGCAGCCGGGTCTATGGCTACACCTTC	CASSSRVYGYTF
TRBD1	TRBV5-1	-	TRBJ1-1	TGCGCCAGCAGCCTCGGGGGACAGGGCCCAGGAGGGACTGAAGCTTTCTTT	CASSLGGQGPGGTEAFF
-	TRBV12-3/TRBV12-4	-	TRBJ2-1	TGTGCCAGCAGAGGAGCAGACAATGAGCAGTTCTTC	CASRGADNEQFF
-	TRBV19	-	TRBJ1-1	TGTGCCAGTAGTCCTCACTTAAACACTGAAGCTTTCTTT	CASSPHLNTEAFF
-	TRBV7-9	-	TRBJ2-5	TGTGCCAGCAGCTTCCAAGGGGGGGCGAGGGAGACCCAGTACTTC	CASSFQGGARETQYF
-	TRBV3-1/TRBV3-2	-	TRBJ1-3	TGTGCCAGCACCCCGCCCTACTCTGGAAACACCATATATTTT	CASTPPYSGNTIYF
TRBD2	TRBV5-1	-	TRBJ2-3	TGCGCCAGCAGCTCATCCGGGACTACCACAGATACGCAGTATTTT	CASSSSGTTTDTQYF
TRBD1	TRBV27	-	TRBJ2-7	TGTGCCAGCAGAAGGACAGGGGACTACGAGCAGTACTTC	CASRRTGDYEQYF
-	TRBV19	-	TRBJ1-5	TGTGCCAGTACATATGGCAGGGGAAACCCGTTGGACCAGCCCCAGCATTTT	CASTYGRGNPLDQPQHF
-	TRBV18	-	TRBJ1-1	TGTGCCAGCTCACCCCGGGAAATGACTGAAGCTTTCTTT	CASSPREMTEAFF
-	TRBV7-3	-	TRBJ2-3	TGTGCCAGCAGCTTAACTGGAGGCGCAGATACGCAGTATTTT	CASSLTGGADTQYF
-	TRBV7-2	-	TRBJ2-5	TGTGCCAGCAGCCCGCACCCGGGCCAAGAGACCCAGTACTTC	CASSPHPGQETQYF
TRBD1	TRBV14	-	TRBJ1-1	TGTGCCAGCAGCCACCGTTCCGGGACAGGGTTCACTGAAGCTTTCTTT	CASSHRSGTGFTEAFF
TRBD1	TRBV2	-	TRBJ2-2	TGTGCCAGCAGTGAGAACAGGGGGCAAACCGGGGAGCTGTTTTTT	CASSENRGQTGELFF
TRBD1	TRBV25-1	-	TRBJ1-1	TGTGCCAGCTTAGGTCACAGGGGGGAAGCTTTCTTT	CASLGHRGEAFF